The T cell receptor (beta chain) described here comes from a study of response to subunit inactivated influenza vaccine. With 4 bases clipped from V and 0 bases from J, the junction kept 7 bases outside the gene matches. This CDR3 is built from 16 residues. Looked up from germline, CDR1 is MGHRA and CDR2 is YSYEKL. TCRdb fed the RT-PCR reads into MiXCR, producing one record per CDR3 protein. The table includes some 570,000 distinct CDR3 sequences, 10% to 12% detected once. The sample was also reused in another study, on T cells expressing NK-cell markers. This second report adds: The authors made TCR beta cDNA libraries by 5'RACE template switching. This switching added a universal primer site and UMIs. The same clonotypes also predominated in the CD3+CD56-NKG2C+ fraction of several donors.

This receptor was identified in a man aged 50-59 years who received an inactivated influenza vaccine. Sequenced material: PBMCs from blood, taken on the day of vaccination. This chain uses TRBV4-1 with TRBJ2-3; 7 bases match TRBD1. This CDR3 reads CASSLKGAPSTDTQYF. The CDR3 DNA is TGCGCCAGCAGCCTAAAGGGGGCGCCTAGCACAGATACGCAGTATTTT.